This T cell receptor beta chain originates from a study of T cells after yellow fever vaccination. As regards this clonotype: Its antigen remains unknown.

In TCRdb, the 5' RACE reads were re-called with MiXCR into one record per CDR3 protein. The sample includes hundreds of thousands of distinct CDR3 sequences, about 19% of them seen just once. Overall study findings and caveats: A secondary response was less intense yet reached its peak sooner, at day 5 versus 15.

CDR3 length: 14 amino acids. In germline, CDR1 is ENHRY, CDR2 SYGVKD. V shed 4 bases and J shed 8 bases, with 15 bases lying between them. This sequence originates from a man between 25 and 39 years old who received the YFV17D yellow fever vaccine. The V and J genes are TRBV10-3 and TRBJ2-1, with a possible D match to TRBD1 (6 bases). The sample here was PBMCs, taken 15 days after the yellow fever booster vaccination. DNA for the CDR3: TGTGCCATCAGTGCCGGGACACCTATCTATGAGCAGTTCTTC. This codes for CAISAGTPIYEQFF.